These T cell receptor beta chains were read from a single sample in a study of blood T cell repertoires in COVID-19. TCRdb's table, derived via immunoSEQ multiplex PCR, lists solely in-frame clones and lacks some. The sample shows roughly 24,000 clones, roughly 91% of them seen only once. The source material was peripheral blood. All receptors come from a man aged 65-85 years with COVID-19, enrolled during active disease. The CDR3 runs from the conserved cysteine through the conserved F or W. Fields, in order: D gene, clone size, J gene, V gene, CDR3 DNA, CDR3 protein. The D gene is left open where the match is weak. Clone size is not always given. Where it is, it says once, few, many or a class for expanded clones.

D: .
size: .
J: TRBJ2-3
V: TRBV7-2
DNA: TGTGCCAGCAGCTCGCGCCGAACCGGCACAGATACGCAGTATTTT
CDR3: CASSSRRTGTDTQYF

D: .
size: .
J: TRBJ1-1
V: TRBV7-9
DNA: TGTGCCAGCAGCTTATCCCAGAATTTGAACACTGAAGCTTTCTTT
CDR3: CASSLSQNLNTEAFF

D: TRBD1
size: .
J: TRBJ2-1
V: TRBV7-2
DNA: TGTGCCAGCATCGACAGGGGTGGTCTGAATGAGCAGTTCTTC
CDR3: CASIDRGGLNEQFF

D: .
size: .
J: TRBJ1-3
V: TRBV9
DNA: TGTGCCAGCAGCGTAGGGGGAGGTGGAAACACCATATATTTT
CDR3: CASSVGGGGNTIYF

D: TRBD2
size: once
J: TRBJ2-5
V: TRBV10-3
DNA: TGTGCCATCACCCAAGGACTAGCGGGTCAGACCCAGTACTTC
CDR3: CAITQGLAGQTQYF

D: .
size: .
J: TRBJ1-2
V: TRBV7-9
DNA: TGTGCCAGCAGCTTACAGGGAAGGGATGGCTACACCTTC
CDR3: CASSLQGRDGYTF

D: .
size: .
J: TRBJ1-1
V: TRBV4-1
DNA: TGCGCCAGCAGCCAATCGGGAAAGTTGAACACTGAAGCTTTCTTT
CDR3: CASSQSGKLNTEAFF

D: TRBD1
size: .
J: TRBJ1-3
V: TRBV5-5
DNA: TGTGCCAGCAGCTTGGAGGGACAGGACGCCAAGCGCAGCAGAAACACCATATATTTT
CDR3: CASSLEGQDAKRSRNTIYF

D: .
size: .
J: TRBJ2-2
V: TRBV19
DNA: TGTGCCAGTACTTTTTTGACAGGAGTGAACACCGGGGAGCTGTTTTTT
CDR3: CASTFLTGVNTGELFF

D: TRBD1
size: .
J: TRBJ1-2
V: TRBV29-1
DNA: TGCAGCGTTGAGGACAGGGGGAACAACTATGGCTACACCTTC
CDR3: CSVEDRGNNYGYTF

D: .
size: .
J: TRBJ2-3
V: TRBV5-1
DNA: TGCGCCAGCAGCTTGGACGACAGGCTGACAGATACGCAGTATTTT
CDR3: CASSLDDRLTDTQYF

D: .
size: .
J: TRBJ2-2
V: TRBV27
DNA: TGTGCCAGCAGTTCCCTCAACACCGGGGAGCTGTTTTTT
CDR3: CASSSLNTGELFF

D: TRBD1
size: .
J: TRBJ2-3
V: TRBV5-1
DNA: TGCGCCAGCAGCTTTACAGGGGACGGTACGCAGTATTTT
CDR3: CASSFTGDGTQYF

D: .
size: .
J: TRBJ1-5
V: TRBV27
DNA: TGTGCCAGCAGTTTAAAGGGGACTCTTAGCAATCAGCCCCAGCATTTT
CDR3: CASSLKGTLSNQPQHF

D: .
size: .
J: TRBJ2-2
V: TRBV27
DNA: TGTGCCAGCAGTCGGGTAGGGGTCGGGGAGCTGTTTTTT
CDR3: CASSRVGVGELFF

D: TRBD1
size: .
J: TRBJ1-5
V: TRBV3-1/TRBV3-2
DNA: TGTGCCAGCAGCCCGACAGGGGGAAGCAATCAGCCCCAGCATTTT
CDR3: CASSPTGGSNQPQHF

D: TRBD1
size: .
J: TRBJ2-4
V: TRBV7-7
DNA: TGTGCCAGCAGCCCGGACTGGGACAGGGGGCGACGAAACATTCAGTACTTC
CDR3: CASSPDWDRGRRNIQYF

D: TRBD1
size: once
J: TRBJ2-1
V: TRBV7-9
DNA: TGTGCCAGCAGCCCTTCCGGGCAGGGGGCCTACAATGAGCAGTTCTTC
CDR3: CASSPSGQGAYNEQFF

D: TRBD1
size: .
J: TRBJ2-3
V: TRBV4-1
DNA: TGCGCCAGCAGCCAAGATAGGGACAGGGGAACAGATACGCAGTATTTT
CDR3: CASSQDRDRGTDTQYF

D: TRBD2
size: .
J: TRBJ2-1
V: TRBV9
DNA: TGTGCCAGCAGCGTAGATCGGGGGGAGGGCATAGGTGAGCAGTTCTTC
CDR3: CASSVDRGEGIGEQFF

D: .
size: few
J: TRBJ2-3
V: TRBV7-9
DNA: TGTGCCAGCAGCTCCCCACCGCGGGGGCGCAGGGCAGATACGCAGTATTTT
CDR3: CASSSPPRGRRADTQYF

D: TRBD1
size: .
J: TRBJ2-7
V: TRBV7-8
DNA: TGTGCCAGCAGTTCCCAAGGGACAGGGTATCGCTACGAGCAGTACTTC
CDR3: CASSSQGTGYRYEQYF

D: .
size: medium-sized
J: TRBJ2-7
V: TRBV9
DNA: TGTGCCAGCAGCGTAGGCGGGGAGGTCTACGAGCAGTACTTC
CDR3: CASSVGGEVYEQYF

D: .
size: .
J: TRBJ2-5
V: TRBV5-1
DNA: TGCGCCAGCAGCTTGGCTCAGTCCCGGACCCAGTACTTC
CDR3: CASSLAQSRTQYF

D: TRBD1
size: .
J: TRBJ2-7
V: TRBV29-1
DNA: TGCAGCGTTTTTCAGGGGGATGTCTACGAGCAGTACTTC
CDR3: CSVFQGDVYEQYF